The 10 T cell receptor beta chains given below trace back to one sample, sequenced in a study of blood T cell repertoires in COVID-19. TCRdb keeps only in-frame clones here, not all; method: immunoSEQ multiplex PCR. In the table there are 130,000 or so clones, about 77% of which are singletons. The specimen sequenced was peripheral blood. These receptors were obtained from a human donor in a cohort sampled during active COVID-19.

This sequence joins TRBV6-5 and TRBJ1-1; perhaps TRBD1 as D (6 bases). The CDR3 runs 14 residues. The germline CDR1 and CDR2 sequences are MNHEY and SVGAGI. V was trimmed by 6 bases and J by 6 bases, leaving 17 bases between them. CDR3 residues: CASRWKTGRAEAFF. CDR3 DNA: TGTGCCAGCAGATGGAAAACAGGGCGGGCTGAAGCTTTCTTT.

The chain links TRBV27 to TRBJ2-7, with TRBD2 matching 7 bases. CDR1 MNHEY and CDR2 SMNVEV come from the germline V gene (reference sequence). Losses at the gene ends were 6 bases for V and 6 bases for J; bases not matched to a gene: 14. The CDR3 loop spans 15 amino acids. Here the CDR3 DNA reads TGTGCCAGCAGGCCCGTTGGGCGGGAGCCCTTCGAGCAGTACTTC. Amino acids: CASRPVGREPFEQYF.

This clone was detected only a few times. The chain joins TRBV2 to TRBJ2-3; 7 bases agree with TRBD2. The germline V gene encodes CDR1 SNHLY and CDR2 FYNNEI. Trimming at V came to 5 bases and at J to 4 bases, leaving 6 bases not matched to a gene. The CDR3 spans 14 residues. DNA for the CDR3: TGTGCCAGCAGTTGGAGCGGGATCGCAGATACGCAGTATTTT. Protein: CASSWSGIADTQYF.

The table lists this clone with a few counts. This chain's CDR3 is CASSQDYKRGTSGTYEQYF. The CDR3 nucleotides read TGTGCCAGCAGCCAAGATTATAAGCGGGGGACTAGCGGAACCTACGAGCAGTACTTC. The chain links TRBV4-2 to TRBJ2-7; 11 nucleotides align to TRBD2. In germline, CDR1 is LGHNA, CDR2 YNFKEQ. V trimming: 0 bases; J trimming: 2 bases; junction bases outside the gene matches: 12. The CDR3 totals 19 residues.

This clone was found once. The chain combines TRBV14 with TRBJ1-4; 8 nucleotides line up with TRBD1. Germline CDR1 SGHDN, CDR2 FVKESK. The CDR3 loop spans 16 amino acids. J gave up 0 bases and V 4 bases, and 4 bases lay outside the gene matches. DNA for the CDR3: TGTGCCAGCAGCCGCGACAGGGGACCAACTAATGAAAAACTGTTTTTT. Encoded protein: CASSRDRGPTNEKLFF. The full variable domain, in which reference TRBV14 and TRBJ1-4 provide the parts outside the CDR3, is EAGVTQFPSHSVIEKGQTVTLRCDPISGHDNLYWYRRVMGKEIKFLLHFVKESKQDESGMPNNRFLAERTGGTYSTLKVQPAELEDSGVYFCASSRDRGPTNEKLFFGSGTQLSVL.

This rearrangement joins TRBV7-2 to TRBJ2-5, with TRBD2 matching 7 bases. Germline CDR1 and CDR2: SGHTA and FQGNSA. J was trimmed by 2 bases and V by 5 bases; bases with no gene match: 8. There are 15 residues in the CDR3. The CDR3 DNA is TGTGCCAGCAGCGCCCAAAGCGGGAATCAAGAGACCCAGTACTTC. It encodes CASSAQSGNQETQYF.

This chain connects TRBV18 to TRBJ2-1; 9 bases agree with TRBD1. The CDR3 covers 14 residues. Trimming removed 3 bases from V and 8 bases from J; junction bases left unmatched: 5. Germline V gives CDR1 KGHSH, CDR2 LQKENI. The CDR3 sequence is CASSPDRGGDEQFF. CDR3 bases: TGTGCCAGCTCACCGGACAGGGGAGGGGATGAGCAGTTCTTC.

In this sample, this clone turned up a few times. The CDR3 loop reads CASLPREKRTNQPQHF. As DNA, the CDR3 is TGTGCCAGTCTCCCCCGGGAGAAACGGACGAATCAGCCCCAGCATTTT. V gene TRBV19 combines with J gene TRBJ1-5; no clear D. This CDR3 is 16 amino acids long. Germline V gene data show CDR1 as LNHDA and CDR2 as SQIVND (reference sequence). With 8 bases removed from V and 4 bases from J, the gap between germline ends came to 21 bases.

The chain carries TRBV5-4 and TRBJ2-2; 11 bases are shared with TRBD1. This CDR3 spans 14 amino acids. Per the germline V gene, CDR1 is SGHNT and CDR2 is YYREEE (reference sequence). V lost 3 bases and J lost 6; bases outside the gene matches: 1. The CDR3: CASSWGQGAGELFF. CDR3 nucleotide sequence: TGTGCCAGCAGCTGGGGACAGGGGGCCGGGGAGCTGTTTTTT.

The CDR3 bases are TGTGCCAGCAGCCACAGGGGGCCCGGGGAGCTGTTTTTT. Protein: CASSHRGPGELFF. V and J are TRBV6-2 or TRBV6-3 and TRBJ2-2, with 9 bases identical to TRBD1. V lost 6 bases, J lost 6 bases, and 2 bases stayed unmatched. The germline CDR1 and CDR2 sequences are MNHEY and SVGEGT. The CDR3 extends over 13 amino acids.